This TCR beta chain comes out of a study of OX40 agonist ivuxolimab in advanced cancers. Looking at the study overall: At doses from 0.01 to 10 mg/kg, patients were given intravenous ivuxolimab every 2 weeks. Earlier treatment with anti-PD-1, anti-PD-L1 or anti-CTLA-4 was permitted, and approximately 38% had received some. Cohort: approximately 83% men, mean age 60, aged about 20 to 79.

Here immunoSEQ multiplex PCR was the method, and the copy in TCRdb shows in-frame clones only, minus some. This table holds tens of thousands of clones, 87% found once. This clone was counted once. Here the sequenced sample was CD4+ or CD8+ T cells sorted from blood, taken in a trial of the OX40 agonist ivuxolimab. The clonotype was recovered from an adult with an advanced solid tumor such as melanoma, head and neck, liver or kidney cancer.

The CDR3 here is CASSSGTSGSPYEQYF. The DNA for the CDR3 is TGTGCCAGTAGTTCCGGGACTAGCGGGAGCCCCTACGAGCAGTACTTC. The genes are TRBV19 and TRBJ2-5, with 14 bases that match TRBD2. The assigned J gene may be wrong: the sequence end matches TRBJ2-7 better. The germline gives CDR1 LNHDA, CDR2 SQIVND (reference sequence). The CDR3 length is 16 residues.